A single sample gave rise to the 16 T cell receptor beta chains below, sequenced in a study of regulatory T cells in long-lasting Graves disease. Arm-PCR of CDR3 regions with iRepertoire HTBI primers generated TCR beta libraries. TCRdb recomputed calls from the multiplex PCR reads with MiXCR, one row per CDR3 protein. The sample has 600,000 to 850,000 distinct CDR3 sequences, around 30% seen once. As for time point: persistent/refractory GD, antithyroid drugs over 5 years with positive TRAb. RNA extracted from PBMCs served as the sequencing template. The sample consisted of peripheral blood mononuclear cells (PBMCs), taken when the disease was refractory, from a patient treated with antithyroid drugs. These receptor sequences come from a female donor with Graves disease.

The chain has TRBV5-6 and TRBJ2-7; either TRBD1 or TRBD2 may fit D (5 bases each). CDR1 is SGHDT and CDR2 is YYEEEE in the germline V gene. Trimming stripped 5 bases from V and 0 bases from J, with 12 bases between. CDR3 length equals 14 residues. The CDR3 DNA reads TGTGCCAGCAGGGGACGGAAGAGCTCCTACGAGCAGTACTTC. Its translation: CASRGRKSSYEQYF.

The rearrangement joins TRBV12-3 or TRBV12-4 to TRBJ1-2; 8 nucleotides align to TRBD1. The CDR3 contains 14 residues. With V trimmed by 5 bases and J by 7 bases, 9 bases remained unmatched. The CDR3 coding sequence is TGTGCCAGCAGTGCCCCGGACAGGGAAACTGGCTACACCTTC. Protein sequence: CASSAPDRETGYTF.

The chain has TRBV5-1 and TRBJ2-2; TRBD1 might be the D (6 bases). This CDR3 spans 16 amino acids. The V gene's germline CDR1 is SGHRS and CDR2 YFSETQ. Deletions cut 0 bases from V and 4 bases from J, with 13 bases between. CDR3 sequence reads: CASSLAWQGPTGELFF. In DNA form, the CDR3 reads TGCGCCAGCAGCTTGGCCTGGCAGGGGCCCACCGGGGAGCTGTTTTTT.

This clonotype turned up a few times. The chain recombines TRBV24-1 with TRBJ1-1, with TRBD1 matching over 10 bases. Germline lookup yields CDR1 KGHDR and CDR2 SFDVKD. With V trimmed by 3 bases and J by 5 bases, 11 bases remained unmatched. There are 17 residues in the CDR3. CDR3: CATSDSTRDRGLTEAFF. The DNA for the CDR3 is TGTGCCACCAGTGATAGCACCCGGGACAGGGGACTGACTGAAGCTTTCTTT.

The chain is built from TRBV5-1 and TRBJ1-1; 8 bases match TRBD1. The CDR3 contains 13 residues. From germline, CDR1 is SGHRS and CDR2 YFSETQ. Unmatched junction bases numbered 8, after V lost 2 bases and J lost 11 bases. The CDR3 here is CASSFLQGDGAFF. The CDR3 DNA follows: TGCGCCAGCAGCTTCTTACAGGGGGATGGGGCTTTCTTT.

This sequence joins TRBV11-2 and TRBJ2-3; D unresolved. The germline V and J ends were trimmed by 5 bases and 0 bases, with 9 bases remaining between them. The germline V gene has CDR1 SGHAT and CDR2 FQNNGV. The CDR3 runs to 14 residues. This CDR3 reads CASSRLLSTDTQYF. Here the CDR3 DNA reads TGTGCCAGCAGCCGGTTACTTAGCACAGATACGCAGTATTTT. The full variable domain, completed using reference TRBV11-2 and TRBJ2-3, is EAGVAQSPRYKIIEKRQSVAFWCNPISGHATLYWYQQILGQGPKLLIQFQNNGVVDDSQLPKDRFSAERLKGVDSTLKIQPAKLEDSAVYLCASSRLLSTDTQYFGPGTRLTVL.

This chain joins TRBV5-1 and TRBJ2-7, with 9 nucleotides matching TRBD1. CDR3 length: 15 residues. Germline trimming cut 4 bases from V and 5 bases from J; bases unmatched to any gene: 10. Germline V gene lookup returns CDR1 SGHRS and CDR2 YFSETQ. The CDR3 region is CASSRKQGAWDEQYF. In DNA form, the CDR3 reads TGCGCCAGCAGCAGGAAACAGGGGGCTTGGGACGAGCAGTACTTC.

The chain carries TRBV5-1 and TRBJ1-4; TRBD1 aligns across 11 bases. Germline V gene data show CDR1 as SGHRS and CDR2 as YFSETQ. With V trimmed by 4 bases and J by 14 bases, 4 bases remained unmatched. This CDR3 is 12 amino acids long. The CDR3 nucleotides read TGCGCCAGCAGCGTGGACAGGGGGCGGCTGTTTTTT. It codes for CASSVDRGRLFF. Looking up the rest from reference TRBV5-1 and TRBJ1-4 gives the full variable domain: KAGVTQTPRYLIKTRGQQVTLSCSPISGHRSVSWYQQTPGQGLQFLFEYFSETQRNKGNFPGRFSGRQFSNSRSEMNVSTLELGDSALYLCASSVDRGRLFFGSGTQLSVL.

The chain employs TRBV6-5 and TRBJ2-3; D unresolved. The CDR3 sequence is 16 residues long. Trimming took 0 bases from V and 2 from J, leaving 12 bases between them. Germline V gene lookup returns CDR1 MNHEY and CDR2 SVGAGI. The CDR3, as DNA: TGTGCCAGCAGTTACTCATCCGGTCCCCACACAGATACGCAGTATTTT. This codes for CASSYSSGPHTDTQYF.

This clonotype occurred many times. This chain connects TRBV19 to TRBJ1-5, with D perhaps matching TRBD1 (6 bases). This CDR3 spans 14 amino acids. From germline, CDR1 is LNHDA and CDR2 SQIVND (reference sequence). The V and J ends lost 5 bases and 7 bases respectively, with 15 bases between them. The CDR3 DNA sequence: TGTGCCAGTAGTCCGGACAGATCTTGGCAGCCCCAGCATTTT. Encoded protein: CASSPDRSWQPQHF.

CDR3 in DNA: TGCAGTGCTATGGTTAGCGGGATAGTCGATGAGCAGTTCTTC. Residues: CSAMVSGIVDEQFF. The chain joins TRBV20-1 to TRBJ2-1; TRBD2 aligns across 8 bases. Germline V gene data show CDR1 as DFQATT and CDR2 as SNEGSKA (reference sequence). With V trimmed by 4 bases and J by 8 bases, 10 bases remained unmatched. This CDR3 region has 14 residues.

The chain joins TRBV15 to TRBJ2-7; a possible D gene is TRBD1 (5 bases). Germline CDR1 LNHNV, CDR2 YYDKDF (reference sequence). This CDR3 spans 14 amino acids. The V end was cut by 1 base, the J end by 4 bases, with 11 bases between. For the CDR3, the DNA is TGTGCCACCAGCAGAGTGTTAAGGGGATACGAGCAGTACTTC. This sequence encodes CATSRVLRGYEQYF.

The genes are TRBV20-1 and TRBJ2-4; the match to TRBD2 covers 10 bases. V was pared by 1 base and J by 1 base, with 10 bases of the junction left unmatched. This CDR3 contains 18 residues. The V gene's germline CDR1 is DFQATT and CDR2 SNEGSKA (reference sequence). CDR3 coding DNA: TGCAGTGCTAGAGGGGAGTTGAGTAGCGGGAGGGCCAAAAACATTCAGTACTTC. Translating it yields CSARGELSSGRAKNIQYF.

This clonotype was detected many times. In DNA, the CDR3 is TGTGCCAGCAGTTTACGCCGCACCTTTGACAGGGGGAAGGAGACGAACACTGAAGCTTTCTTT. This encodes CASSLRRTFDRGKETNTEAFF. This chain connects TRBV27 to TRBJ1-1; TRBD1 agrees at 9 bases. The ends lost 2 bases at V and 1 base at J; junction bases unmatched: 20. The germline gives CDR1 MNHEY, CDR2 SMNVEV (reference sequence). The CDR3 is made up of 21 amino acids.

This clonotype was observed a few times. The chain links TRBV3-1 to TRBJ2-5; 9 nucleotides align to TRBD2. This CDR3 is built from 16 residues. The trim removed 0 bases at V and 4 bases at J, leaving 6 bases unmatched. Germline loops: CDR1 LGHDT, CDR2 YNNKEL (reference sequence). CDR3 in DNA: TGTGCCAGCAGCCAAGAAGCGCTAGCGGGACCAGAGACCCAGTACTTC. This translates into CASSQEALAGPETQYF.

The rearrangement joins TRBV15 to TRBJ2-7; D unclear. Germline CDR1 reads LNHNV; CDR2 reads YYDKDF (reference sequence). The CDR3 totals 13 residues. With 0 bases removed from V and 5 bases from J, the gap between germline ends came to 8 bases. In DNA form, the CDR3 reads TGTGCCACCAGCAGAGATGGGCGCGACGAGCAGTACTTC. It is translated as CATSRDGRDEQYF.